This T cell receptor (beta chain) was recorded in a study of T cell responses to AZD1222 COVID-19 vaccine. Some clones are missing from TCRdb's copy, which holds only in-frame ones; the method was immunoSEQ multiplex PCR. The table records 110,000 to 150,000 clones, 85% to 95% of them present only once. Trimming took off 2 bases at V and 1 base at J, with 14 bases between the two ends. Germline V gene lookup returns CDR1 MDHEN and CDR2 SYDVKM. This CDR3 region has 16 residues. This chain uses TRBV28 with TRBJ1-2; D perhaps matches TRBD1 (6 bases). Here the sequenced sample was peripheral blood, taken after recovery from COVID-19. The TCR sequence derives from an adult who had recovered from COVID-19. The CDR3, as DNA: TGTGCCAGCAGTTTAGCCGGGACATATATTAACTATGGCTACACCTTC. Translated: CASSLAGTYINYGYTF.